One sample yielded the 23 T cell receptor beta chains listed below, sequenced in a study of CD8 T cells in Susac syndrome (dated by TCRdb to the late 2010s). Libraries were built with the immunoSEQ multiplex PCR assay. RNA was extracted using the RNeasy kit, and roughly 0.5 to 1 ug of the RNA was reverse transcribed with random hexamers. TCRdb took the public reads, trimmed them with fastp at Q25, ran MiXCR for clone calling and kept in-frame beta chains. Each CDR3 protein appears once, grouped with its most common genes and DNA. The sample table shows 150,000 or so distinct CDR3 sequences, and about 95% are seen once. In total, the top ten clones hold 0.15% of the sample. The sequenced sample was CD8+ T cells from PBMCs. Receptors originate from a human donor with multiple sclerosis.

The chain uses TRBV14 and TRBJ2-5; D possibly matches TRBD1 or TRBD2 (6 bases each). Germline V gives CDR1 SGHDN, CDR2 FVKESK. The length of the CDR3 is 15 residues. V was cut by 2 bases and J by 2 bases, with 12 bases left in between. The chain's CDR3 is CASSQLGGRQETQYF. Here the CDR3 DNA reads TGTGCCAGCAGCCAACTTGGGGGGCGTCAAGAGACCCAGTACTTC.

The CDR3 is CASSPRAGMTAGELFF. DNA for the CDR3: TGTGCCAGCAGCCCCCGAGCAGGGATGACGGCGGGGGAGCTGTTTTTT. This chain uses TRBV5-6 with TRBJ2-2, with D perhaps TRBD1 (5 bases). The germline CDR1 and CDR2 sequences are SGHDT and YYEEEE. The CDR3 is 16 residues long. V lost 4 bases, J lost 8 bases, and 21 bases lay in between.

J is TRBJ2-4 and V is TRBV7-9, with 7 bases that match TRBD2. Germline-derived CDR1 and CDR2 are SEHNR and FQNEAQ (reference sequence). The V and J ends lost 1 base and 0 bases, in that order; junction bases with no gene match: 6. The CDR3 extends over 17 amino acids. The CDR3 spells CASSLESGAIAKNIQYF. DNA of the CDR3: TGTGCCAGCAGCTTAGAAAGCGGGGCCATAGCCAAAAACATTCAGTACTTC.

The chain couples TRBV4-1 to TRBJ2-5; 7 positions match TRBD1. With V trimmed by 6 bases and J by 3 bases, 4 bases remained unmatched. Germline lookup yields CDR1 MGHRA and CDR2 YSYEKL. This CDR3 has 13 amino acids. The CDR3 DNA reads TGCGCCAGCAGACAGACAGGGAAAGAGACCCAGTACTTC. Translated: CASRQTGKETQYF.

The CDR3 DNA is TGTGCCAGCAGCGCCGGGACTAGCGGGGGCGATACGCAGTATTTT. Translation gives CASSAGTSGGDTQYF. This chain uses TRBV9 with TRBJ2-3, with 14 bases identical to TRBD2. Germline V gene data show CDR1 as SGDLS and CDR2 as YYNGEE. The CDR3 has 15 amino acids. V shed 3 bases and J 6 bases; nucleotides not matched to a gene: 3.

The V gene is TRBV29-1, the J gene TRBJ1-1; D gene ambiguous. V was clipped by 6 bases and J by 4 bases, with 12 bases between them. This CDR3 has 12 amino acids. Looked up from germline, CDR1 is SQVTM and CDR2 is ANQGSEA. CDR3 region: CSVHGEGTEAFF. The CDR3 region has the DNA TGCAGCGTCCATGGGGAGGGCACTGAAGCTTTCTTT. Combining the CDR3 with reference TRBV29-1 and TRBJ1-1 gives the whole variable domain SAVISQKPSRDICQRGTSLTIQCQVDSQVTMMFWYRQQPGQSLTLIATANQGSEATYESGFVIDKFPISRPNLTFSTLTVSNMSPEDSSIYLCSVHGEGTEAFFGQGTRLTVV.

The chain is built from TRBV20-1 and TRBJ2-1, with a tentative D call TRBD2 (6 bases). Germline CDR1 DFQATT, CDR2 SNEGSKA (reference sequence). The ends were cut back, 3 bases at V and 7 bases at J, with 19 bases in the middle. The CDR3 has 15 residues. The CDR3 region has the DNA TGCAGTGCTAGCGGCTGGGAACTAGCAAGAAATGAGCAGTTCTTC. Protein sequence: CSASGWELARNEQFF.

This chain connects TRBV30 to TRBJ1-1; D remains ambiguous. V lost 0 bases to trimming and J lost 5 bases, with 7 bases between them. Germline CDR1 reads GTSNPN; CDR2 reads SVGIG (reference sequence). The CDR3 runs 12 residues. The CDR3 region has the DNA TGTGCCTGGAGTGTGGTGGGGACTGAAGCTTTCTTT. Translating gives CAWSVVGTEAFF.

V usage is TRBV7-9 and J usage is TRBJ2-4; tentatively, D is TRBD1 (6 bases). The V and J ends lost 1 base and 0 bases respectively, with 19 bases between them. Germline lookup yields CDR1 SEHNR and CDR2 FQNEAQ (reference sequence). The CDR3 sequence is 19 residues long. The CDR3 nucleotides read TGTGCCAGCAGCTTAGAGGAGGTGACAGGCGATCTAGCCAAAAACATTCAGTACTTC. It yields the protein CASSLEEVTGDLAKNIQYF.

V is TRBV9 and J is TRBJ1-2; D perhaps matches TRBD1 (6 bases). The germline CDR1 and CDR2 sequences are SGDLS and YYNGEE. Trimming took 0 bases from V and 5 from J, leaving 8 bases between them. There are 13 residues in the CDR3. The DNA for the CDR3 is TGTGCCAGCAGCGTAGCCAGGGGATATGGCTACACCTTC. It yields the protein CASSVARGYGYTF.

The chain joins TRBV29-1 to TRBJ1-1; D unresolved. The CDR3 consists of 13 residues. Trimming shortened V by 3 bases and J by 1 base, and 9 bases separated the two germline ends. CDR1 and CDR2 from the germline V gene are SQVTM and ANQGSEA. The CDR3 region has the DNA TGCAGCGTTGACGACGGCGAGAACACTGAAGCTTTCTTT. This encodes CSVDDGENTEAFF.

The V call is TRBV20-1, the J call TRBJ2-1; TRBD1 agrees at 8 bases. This CDR3 comprises 14 residues. CDR1 DFQATT and CDR2 SNEGSKA come from the germline V gene (reference sequence). V trimming: 0 bases; J trimming: 6 bases; junction bases outside the gene matches: 4. The CDR3 sequence: CSARDRGLLNEQFF. The CDR3 nucleotides read TGCAGTGCTAGAGACAGGGGGCTTCTCAATGAGCAGTTCTTC.

The chain's CDR3 is CASSPEGQETQYF. The CDR3 nucleotides are TGTGCCAGCAGCCCCGAGGGACAAGAGACCCAGTACTTC. The chain carries TRBV5-6 and TRBJ2-5; TRBD2 might be the D (5 bases). Trimming cost V 4 bases and J 2 bases, with 9 bases left between them. This CDR3 spans 13 amino acids. Looked up from germline, CDR1 is SGHDT and CDR2 is YYEEEE.

V and J are TRBV9 and TRBJ2-7; D may match TRBD1 or TRBD2 (5 bases each). With 4 bases removed from V and 6 bases from J, the gap between germline ends came to 17 bases. This CDR3 spans 14 amino acids. The germline V gene has CDR1 SGDLS and CDR2 YYNGEE. The CDR3 spells CASSPDGAWAEQYF. Written as DNA, the CDR3 is TGTGCCAGCAGCCCAGACGGGGCGTGGGCCGAGCAGTACTTC.

The gene calls are TRBV29-1 and TRBJ1-1; D might be TRBD1 (5 bases). Germline V lookup: CDR1 SQVTM, CDR2 ANQGSEA. CDR3 length: 12 residues. V was shortened by 1 base and J by 5 bases, with 8 bases between the two germline ends. DNA for the CDR3: TGCAGCGTTGAAGCAGGGAGAACTGAAGCTTTCTTT. It encodes CSVEAGRTEAFF.

This clonotype has just one count. The rearrangement links TRBV5-6 to TRBJ2-5; D is undetermined. The ends were cut back, 4 bases at V and 2 bases at J, with 21 bases in the middle. CDR1 and CDR2 (germline): SGHDT, YYEEEE. There are 17 residues in the CDR3. Written as DNA, the CDR3 is TGTGCCAGCAGCCCCCCAGTATGTAGGACCCGACAAGAGACCCAGTACTTC. Its protein is CASSPPVCRTRQETQYF. Looking up the rest from reference TRBV5-6 and TRBJ2-5 gives the full variable domain: DAGVTQSPTHLIKTRGQQVTLRCSPKSGHDTVSWYQQALGQGPQFIFQYYEEEERQRGNFPDRFSGHQFPNYSSELNVNALLLGDSALYLCASSPPVCRTRQETQYFGPGTRLLVL.

The chain combines TRBV3-1 with TRBJ2-7; D unclear. The CDR3 is 13 residues long. V dropped 1 base and J dropped 2 bases, with 6 bases sitting between them. From germline, CDR1 is LGHDT and CDR2 YNNKEL (reference sequence). The chain's CDR3 is CASSQGVAYEQYF. The CDR3 nucleotides read TGTGCCAGCAGCCAAGGCGTTGCCTACGAGCAGTACTTC.

V and J are TRBV27 and TRBJ1-5; no definite D call. The CDR3 is 13 residues long. Deletions cut 2 bases from V and 4 bases from J, with 6 bases between. CDR1 is MNHEY, CDR2 SMNVEV, per germline (reference sequence). The CDR3, as DNA: TGTGCCAGCAGTTTAACGGGGAATCAGCCCCAGCATTTT. This gives the protein CASSLTGNQPQHF.

The chain uses TRBV29-1 and TRBJ2-3, with D perhaps being TRBD1 or TRBD2 (7 bases each). CDR3 length equals 11 residues. Trimming took off 6 bases at V and 9 bases at J, with 13 bases between the two ends. Germline-derived CDR1 and CDR2 are SQVTM and ANQGSEA. The CDR3 DNA is TGCAGCGTCCCCAGGGGGGGAACGCAGTATTTT. It is translated as CSVPRGGTQYF.

The gene calls are TRBV2 and TRBJ2-5, with 10 bases identical to TRBD2. The CDR3 loop spans 18 amino acids. V lost 4 bases to trimming and J lost 6 bases; unmatched junction nucleotides: 17. Germline values: CDR1 SNHLY, CDR2 FYNNEI. The chain's CDR3 is CASSGVLWSGGASKTQYF. The CDR3 DNA is TGTGCCAGCAGTGGGGTGCTTTGGAGCGGGGGGGCCTCAAAGACCCAGTACTTC.

This rearrangement joins TRBV5-1 to TRBJ2-6, with D unresolved. Germline lookup yields CDR1 SGHRS and CDR2 YFSETQ. V dropped 0 bases and J dropped 0 bases, with 4 bases sitting between them. This CDR3 comprises 15 residues. This CDR3 reads CASSLEDSGANVLTF. The CDR3, as DNA: TGCGCCAGCAGCTTGGAGGACTCTGGGGCCAACGTCCTGACTTTC.

The chain recombines TRBV15 with TRBJ1-5; D remains unclear. The CDR3 is 13 amino acids. V was cut by 3 bases and J by 3 bases, with 6 bases left in between. Looked up from germline, CDR1 is LNHNV and CDR2 is YYDKDF (reference sequence). The chain's CDR3 is CATSSNLNQPQHF. CDR3 nucleotides: TGTGCCACCAGCAGCAATCTCAATCAGCCCCAGCATTTT.

The chain combines TRBV29-1 with TRBJ1-1; D perhaps matches TRBD1 (5 bases). V was trimmed by 6 bases and J by 1 base, leaving 15 bases between them. Germline V gives CDR1 SQVTM, CDR2 ANQGSEA. This CDR3 has 14 residues. The CDR3 loop is CSVGTDSPNTEAFF. The DNA of the CDR3 is TGCAGCGTGGGAACCGACAGCCCGAACACTGAAGCTTTCTTT.